This T cell receptor (beta chain) was recovered during a study of T cells in Graves' hyperthyroidism and ophthalmopathy (dated by TCRdb to about 2019). With respect to the entire study: Peripheral blood was collected at initial diagnosis, before any treatment. To identify TCR V-J signatures that set the groups apart, the researchers used a discovery cohort of 90 to 100 patients, made up of around 42 with Graves' ophthalmopathy and 55 to 65 with stable Graves' hyperthyroidism. Whether ophthalmopathy could be predicted prospectively was tested in an independent validation cohort made up of under 20 hyperthyroidism patients plus 17 patients who later progressed to ophthalmopathy. For training and testing, the 100 or so patients in the discovery cohort were randomly divided in a 7:3 ratio. Thyroid tissue and blood T-cell repertoires from about six Graves' hyperthyroidism patients were also compared in the study. Once sampling was done, hyperthyroidism patients were given methimazole at a starting dose of 30 mg daily, whereas ophthalmopathy patients were given high-dose intravenous methylprednisolone. According to the paper, TCR Vbeta CDR3 sequencing was carried out on about 140 peripheral blood samples, which came from more than 40 ophthalmopathy, under 80 hyperthyroidism and approximately 17 progressor patients.

Beyond this particular receptor, the publication reports: Most expanded thyroid clonotypes (frequency above 0.001) were also found in blood, which suggests that blood repertoires may mirror thyroid immune responses. No statistical method was used to set the sample size in advance, and investigators knew the group allocation. A model built on a 13 V-J signature distinguished ophthalmopathy from stable hyperthyroidism, reaching around 90% sensitivity and around 81% specificity in cross-validation and 80%/75% in testing. In validation, the model predicted progression to ophthalmopathy a median of approximately 6.6 months before onset, with about 71% sensitivity and 72.22% specificity.

The CDR3 sequence holds 13 residues, the cysteine and phenylalanine included. The only DNA kept is the CDR3, 39 bases in frame from the first base. CDR1 and CDR2, looked up from the germline V gene, are MRHNA and SNTAGT. Compared with germline, V lacks 6 bases and J lacks 7 bases; bases without a gene match: 6. TCR beta CDR3 regions were amplified from RNA transcripts. A first-round RT-PCR of the TCR CDR3 used the HTBI primer set with the Qiagen OneStep RT-PCR kit. Libraries were constructed in a second round of multiplex PCR, after which size selection and purification were carried out. Sequencing of the libraries was done on an Illumina HiSeq2000 using paired-end 100 bp reads. Per the source publication's procedure: Raw data were processed with SOAPnuke, discarding reads with adapters, uncalled bases, mean Phred below 15, or no exact constant-primer or identifier match. COPE v1.2.5 was used to merge the high-quality paired reads, and each unique nucleotide sequence was defined as a clonotype. MiTCR v1.1 was used to align clonotypes to the IMGT TRBV, TRBD and TRBJ reference segments. Analysis was restricted to V-J combinations with a frequency above 0.0001, which covered roughly 99% of repertoires. A TCS score was defined as the ratio between F50 (clonal expansion) and ExV (chaos), using BLOSUM62-based TCRdist between CDR3 peptides within each V-J. Welch's t-statistics and random forest reduced roughly 530 V-J features to roughly 13, which were used in a naive Bayes classifier (R e1071). Using fastp trimming at Q25 and MiXCR clonotype assembly, TCRdb reanalyzed the public sequencing data and kept in-frame beta chains. Every distinct CDR3 protein forms one entry, paired with its most common genes and DNA. TCRdb's processing, not the authors' own work, is the source of the V and J calls. Across this sample there are about 530,000 distinct CDR3 sequences, with 15% to 20% seen only once. The ten largest make up about 16% of the sample.

Ophthalmopathy patients had moderately to severely active disease, with a Clinical Activity Score of 3 or more, a NOSPECS grade of 4 or more, and a disease duration of less than 3 months. Any patient with an uncontrolled infection, another autoimmune disease, pregnancy or lactation was excluded. Diagnoses were based on clinical symptoms, serum thyroxine and TRAb, thyroid ultrasound and orbital computed tomography. Ficoll-Paque density gradient centrifugation was used to isolate PBMCs from 10 ml of fresh peripheral blood. Total RNA was extracted using Trizol reagent, and RNA quality was assessed on an Agilent 2100 Bioanalyzer. This clonotype was seen more than once but under ten times. Its target antigen remains unknown. Within one base of it there is no much larger clone, and no base qualities were kept.

The sequence was obtained from a woman between 18 and 30 years old with Graves' ophthalmopathy. Material: blood. The sequence is built from TRBV6-4 and TRBJ2-1; TRBD1 fits 7 bases in the junction. The CDR3: CASSVLQGNEQFF. The DNA is as follows: TGTGCCAGCAGCGTACTACAGGGGAATGAGCAGTTCTTC.